The clone carrying this TCR beta chain appeared a few times. This specimen belongs to a study of blood T cells in healthy people across ages. It was with a sample-barcoded 5' primer and a J-beta primer mix that a second PCR of roughly 6 to 12 cycles was run. TCRdb re-called the 5' RACE reads through MiXCR, storing one row per CDR3 protein. The sample yields about 1.5 million distinct CDR3 sequences, 42% seen once. V lost 8 bases and J lost 2, with 15 bases in between. CDR3 length: 14 residues. Sequenced: blood. The V and J genes are TRBV12-3 or TRBV12-4 and TRBJ1-1, with D unresolved. This TCR was recovered from a woman in her late teens or twenties in good health. The DNA of the CDR3 is TGTGCCAGCCGCGGGCAGCAGCGAAACACTGAAGCTTTCTTT. Protein product: CASRGQQRNTEAFF.